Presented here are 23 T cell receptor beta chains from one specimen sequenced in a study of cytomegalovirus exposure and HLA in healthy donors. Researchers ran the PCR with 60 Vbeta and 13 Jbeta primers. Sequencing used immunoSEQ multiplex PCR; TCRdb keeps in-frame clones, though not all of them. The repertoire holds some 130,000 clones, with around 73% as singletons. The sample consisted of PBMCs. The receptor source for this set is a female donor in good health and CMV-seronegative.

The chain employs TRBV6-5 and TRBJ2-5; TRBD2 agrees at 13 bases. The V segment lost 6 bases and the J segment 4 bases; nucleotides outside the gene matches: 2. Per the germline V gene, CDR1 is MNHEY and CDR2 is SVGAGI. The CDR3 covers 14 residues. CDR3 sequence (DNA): TGTGCCAGCAGGGGGACTAGCGGGATAGAGACCCAGTACTTC. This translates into CASRGTSGIETQYF.

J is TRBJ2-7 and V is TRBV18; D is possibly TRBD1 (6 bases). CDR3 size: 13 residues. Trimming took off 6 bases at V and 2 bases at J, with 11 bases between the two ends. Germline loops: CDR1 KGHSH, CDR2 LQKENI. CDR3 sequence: CASSRDTTYEQYF. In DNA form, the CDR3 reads TGTGCCAGCTCCAGGGACACCACCTACGAGCAGTACTTC.

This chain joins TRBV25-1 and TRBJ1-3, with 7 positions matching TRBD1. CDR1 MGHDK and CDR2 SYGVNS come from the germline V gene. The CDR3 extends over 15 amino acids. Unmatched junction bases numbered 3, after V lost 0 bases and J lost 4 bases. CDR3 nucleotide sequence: TGTGCCAGCAGTGAATACGGCAGGGGGGGAAACACCATATATTTT. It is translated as CASSEYGRGGNTIYF.

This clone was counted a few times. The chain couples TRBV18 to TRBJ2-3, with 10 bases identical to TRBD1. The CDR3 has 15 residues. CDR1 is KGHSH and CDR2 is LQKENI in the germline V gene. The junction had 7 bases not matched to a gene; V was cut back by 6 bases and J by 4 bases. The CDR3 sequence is CASSATGGLADTQYF. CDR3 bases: TGTGCCAGCTCGGCGACAGGGGGCCTAGCAGATACGCAGTATTTT.

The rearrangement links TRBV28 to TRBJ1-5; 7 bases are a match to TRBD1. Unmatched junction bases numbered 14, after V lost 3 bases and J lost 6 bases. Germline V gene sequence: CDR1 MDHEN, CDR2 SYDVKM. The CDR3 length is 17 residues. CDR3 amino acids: CASSFISSTGWVQPQHF. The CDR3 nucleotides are TGTGCCAGCAGTTTTATCTCCTCGACAGGGTGGGTTCAGCCCCAGCATTTT. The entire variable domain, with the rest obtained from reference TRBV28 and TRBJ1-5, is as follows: DVKVTQSSRYLVKRTGEKVFLECVQDMDHENMFWYRQDPGLGLRLIYFSYDVKMKEKGDIPEGYSVSREKKERFSLILESASTNQTSMYLCASSFISSTGWVQPQHFGDGTRLSIL.

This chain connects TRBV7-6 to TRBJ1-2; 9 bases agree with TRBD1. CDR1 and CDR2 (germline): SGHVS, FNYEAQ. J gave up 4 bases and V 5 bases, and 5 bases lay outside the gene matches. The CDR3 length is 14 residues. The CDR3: CASSPGQGTYGYTF. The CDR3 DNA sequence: TGTGCCAGCAGCCCGGGACAGGGAACCTATGGCTACACCTTC.

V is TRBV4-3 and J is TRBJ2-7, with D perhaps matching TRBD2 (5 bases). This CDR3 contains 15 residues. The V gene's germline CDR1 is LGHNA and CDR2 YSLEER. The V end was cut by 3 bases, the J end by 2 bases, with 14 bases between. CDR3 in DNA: TGCGCCAGCAGCCATTACAAGGACTTGACCTACGAGCAGTACTTC. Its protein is CASSHYKDLTYEQYF.

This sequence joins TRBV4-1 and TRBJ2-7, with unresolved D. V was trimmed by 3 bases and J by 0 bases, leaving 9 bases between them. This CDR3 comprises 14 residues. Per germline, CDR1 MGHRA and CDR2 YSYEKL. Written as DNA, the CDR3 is TGCGCCAGCAGCCAGGGCTTTCTCTCCTACGAGCAGTACTTC. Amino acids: CASSQGFLSYEQYF.

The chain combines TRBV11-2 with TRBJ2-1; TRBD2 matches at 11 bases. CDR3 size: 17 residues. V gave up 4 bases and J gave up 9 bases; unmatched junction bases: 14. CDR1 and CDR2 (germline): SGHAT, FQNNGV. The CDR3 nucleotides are TGTGCCAGCAGCTCACAAGCCTCGACTAGCGGGGAGGGTGAGCAGTTCTTC. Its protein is CASSSQASTSGEGEQFF.

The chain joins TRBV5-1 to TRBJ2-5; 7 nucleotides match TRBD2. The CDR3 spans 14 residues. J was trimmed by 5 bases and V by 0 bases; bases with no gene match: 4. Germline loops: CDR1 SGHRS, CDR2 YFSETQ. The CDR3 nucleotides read TGCGCCAGCAGCTTGGTCAGGGAGGGGGAGACCCAGTACTTC. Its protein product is CASSLVREGETQYF.

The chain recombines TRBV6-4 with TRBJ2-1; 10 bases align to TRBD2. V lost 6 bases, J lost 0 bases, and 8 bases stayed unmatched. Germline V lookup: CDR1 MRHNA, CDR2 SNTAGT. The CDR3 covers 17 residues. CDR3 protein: CASRRTSGTSSYNEQFF. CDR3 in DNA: TGTGCCAGCAGACGGACTAGCGGAACAAGCTCCTACAATGAGCAGTTCTTC.

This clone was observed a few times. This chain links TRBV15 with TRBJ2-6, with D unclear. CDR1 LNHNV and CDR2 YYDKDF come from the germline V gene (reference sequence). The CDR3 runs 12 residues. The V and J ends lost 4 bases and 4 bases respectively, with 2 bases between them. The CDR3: CATSTGANVLTF. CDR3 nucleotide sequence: TGTGCCACCAGCACGGGGGCCAACGTCCTGACTTTC.

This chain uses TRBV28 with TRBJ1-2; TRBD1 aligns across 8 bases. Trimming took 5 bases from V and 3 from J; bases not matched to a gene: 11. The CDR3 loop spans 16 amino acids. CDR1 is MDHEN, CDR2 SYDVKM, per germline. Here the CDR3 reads CASSRPGQGEDYGYTF. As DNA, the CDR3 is TGTGCCAGCAGTCGTCCCGGACAGGGAGAGGACTATGGCTACACCTTC.

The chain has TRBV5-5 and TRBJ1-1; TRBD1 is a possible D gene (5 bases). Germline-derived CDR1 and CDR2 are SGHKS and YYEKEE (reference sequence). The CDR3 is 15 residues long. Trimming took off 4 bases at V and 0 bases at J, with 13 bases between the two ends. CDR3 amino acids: CASSPTGGLNTEAFF. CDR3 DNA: TGTGCCAGCAGCCCAACAGGAGGGTTGAACACTGAAGCTTTCTTT.

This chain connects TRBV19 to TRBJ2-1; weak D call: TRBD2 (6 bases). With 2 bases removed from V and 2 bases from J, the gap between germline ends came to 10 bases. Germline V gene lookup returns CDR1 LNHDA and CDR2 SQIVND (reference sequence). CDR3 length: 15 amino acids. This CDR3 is CASSIKAGTYNEQFF. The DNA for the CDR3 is TGTGCCAGTAGTATAAAGGCGGGAACCTACAATGAGCAGTTCTTC.

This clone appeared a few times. The CDR3 DNA is TGTGCCAGCAGCCAAGAATTGGCGGGAGTGCGCACAGATACGCAGTATTTT. Translated, it gives CASSQELAGVRTDTQYF. The chain links TRBV4-2 to TRBJ2-3, with TRBD2 identical over 7 bases. With 0 bases clipped from V and 1 base from J, the junction kept 7 bases outside the gene matches. Germline CDR1 reads LGHNA; CDR2 reads YNFKEQ. CDR3 size: 17 residues.

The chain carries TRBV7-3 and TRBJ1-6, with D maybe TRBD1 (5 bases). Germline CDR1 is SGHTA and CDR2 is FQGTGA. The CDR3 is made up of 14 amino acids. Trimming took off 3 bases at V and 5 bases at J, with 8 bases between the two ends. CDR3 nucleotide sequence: TGTGCCAGCAGCTTTAGGGGCGATAATTCACCCCTCCACTTT. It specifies CASSFRGDNSPLHF.

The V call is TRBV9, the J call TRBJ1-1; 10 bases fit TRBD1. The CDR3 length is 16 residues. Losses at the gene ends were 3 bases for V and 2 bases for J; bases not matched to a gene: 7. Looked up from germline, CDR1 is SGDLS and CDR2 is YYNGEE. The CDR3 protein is CASSAPRDRGNTEAFF. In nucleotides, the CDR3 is TGTGCCAGCAGCGCACCCCGGGACAGGGGAAACACTGAAGCTTTCTTT.

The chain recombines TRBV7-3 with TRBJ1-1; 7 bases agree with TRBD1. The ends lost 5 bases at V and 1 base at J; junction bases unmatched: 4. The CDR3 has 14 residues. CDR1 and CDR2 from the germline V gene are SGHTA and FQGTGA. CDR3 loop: CASSTGTENTEAFF. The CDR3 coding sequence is TGTGCCAGCAGCACCGGGACAGAGAACACTGAAGCTTTCTTT. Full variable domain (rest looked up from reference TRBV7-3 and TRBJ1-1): GAGVSQTPSNKVTEKGKYVELRCDPISGHTALYWYRQSLGQGPEFLIYFQGTGAADDSGLPNDRFFAVRPEGSVSTLKIQRTERGDSAVYLCASSTGTENTEAFFGQGTRLTVV.

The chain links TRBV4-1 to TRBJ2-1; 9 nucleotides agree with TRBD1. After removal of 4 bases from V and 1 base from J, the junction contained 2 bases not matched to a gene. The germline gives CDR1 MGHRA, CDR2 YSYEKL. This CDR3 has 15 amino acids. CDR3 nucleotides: TGCGCCAGCAGCCGGGGGACAGGGTCCTACAATGAGCAGTTCTTC. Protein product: CASSRGTGSYNEQFF.

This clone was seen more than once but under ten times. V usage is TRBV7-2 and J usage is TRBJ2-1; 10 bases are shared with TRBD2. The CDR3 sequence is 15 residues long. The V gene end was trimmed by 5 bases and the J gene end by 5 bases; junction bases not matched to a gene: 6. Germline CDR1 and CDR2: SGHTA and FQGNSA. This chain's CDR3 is CASSGSGRADNEQFF. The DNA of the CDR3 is TGTGCCAGCAGCGGCAGCGGGAGGGCCGACAATGAGCAGTTCTTC.

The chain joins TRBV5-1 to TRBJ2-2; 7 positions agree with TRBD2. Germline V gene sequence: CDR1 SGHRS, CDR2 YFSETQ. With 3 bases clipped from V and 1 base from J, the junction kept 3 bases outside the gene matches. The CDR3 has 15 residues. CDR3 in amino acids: CASSWGGQNTGELFF. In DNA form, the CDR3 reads TGCGCCAGCAGCTGGGGAGGGCAGAACACCGGGGAGCTGTTTTTT.

The CDR3 DNA is TGTGCCAGCAGCGCCCGACAGGGAAGGGACACCATATATTTT. Translation gives CASSARQGRDTIYF. The chain links TRBV9 to TRBJ1-3; 7 nucleotides agree with TRBD1. Unmatched junction bases numbered 8, after V lost 3 bases and J lost 8 bases. Germline V CDR1 and CDR2: SGDLS, YYNGEE. The CDR3 covers 14 residues.